The sequence of this TCR beta chain was determined in a study of OX40 agonist ivuxolimab in advanced cancers. Study-level background: Ivuxolimab was an agonistic, fully human IgG2 monoclonal antibody directed against OX40 (CD134), a costimulatory receptor. Intravenous ivuxolimab was administered to patients every 2 weeks at six dose levels: 0.01, 0.1, 0.3, 1.5, 3 and 10 mg/kg. Of the approximately 54 patients in dose escalation, about 20 had hepatocellular carcinoma, some 15 had melanoma, 9 had renal cell carcinoma and 9 had head and neck cancer. In the dose-escalation cohort, more than 75% of patients were male, and the mean age was approximately 60 years, with a range of roughly 23 to 85. Prior anti-PD-1, anti-PD-L1 or anti-CTLA-4 therapy was permitted, and approximately 42% of dose-escalation patients had received checkpoint inhibitors. Three dose-escalation patients achieved partial responses, one with hepatocellular carcinoma and two with cutaneous melanoma. The purpose of peripheral TCRbeta sequencing was to test whether ivuxolimab changed TCR sequence diversity and led to clonal T-cell expansion. The paper reports the monotherapy dose-escalation portion (N ≈ 50 patients) of the phase I ivuxolimab trial. What the study reported, not specific to this receptor: Which antigens the clonally expanded peripheral T cells were specific for was not determined. After ivuxolimab, expanded clones were on average more numerous among CD8+ T cells than among CD4+ T cells. At doses of 0.1 to 3.0 mg/kg, clonal expansion of both CD4+ and CD8+ blood T cells was observed from baseline to week 6. Low levels of normalized T-cell clonal expansion were also seen in some nonresponding patients. In the 0.1-3.0 mg/kg groups, partial responders had among the lowest normalized peripheral clonal expansion, particularly in CD8+ T cells.

Comments on this clone: Its binding antigen is unknown. No quality values exist for individual bases; no much larger clone is one base distant.

Patients with autoimmune disease history or receiving systemic immunosuppression were excluded from the trial. Peripheral blood for TCR sequencing was collected from all dose cohorts at baseline, on cycle 4 day 1, and on cycle 7 day 1. Samples were obtained from an open-label, multicenter, first-in-human phase I dose-escalation trial of ivuxolimab. Adults with locally advanced or metastatic melanoma, renal cell, hepatocellular, or head and neck squamous cell carcinoma were enrolled in the trial. Before TCR sequencing, CD4+ T cells and CD8+ T cells from peripheral blood were sorted into separate populations. Cut back by 4 bases and 3 bases, the V and J ends lie 17 bases apart. From its cysteine to its phenylalanine, the CDR3 spans 15 amino acids. Only the CDR3 region is kept as DNA, spanning 45 bases read in frame from base 1. Based on the germline V gene, the CDR1 and CDR2 sequences are SGHRS and YFSETQ.

For sequencing of the TCRbeta CDR3 region, genomic DNA was extracted from the sorted cells. The immunoSEQ Assay was used for sequencing of TCRbeta CDR3 regions. What TCRdb holds here is the immuneACCESS table cut down to in-frame rearrangements. Part of the clones is not present; checked against another copy, under half of the missing clones reflect an unresolved V gene, and the others are unexplained. The sample yields approximately 80,000 clones; approximately 94% were counted once. The ten largest clonotypes hold 8.5% to 10% of the sample. The V gene is TRBV5-1 and the J gene is TRBJ2-7; the D gene is possibly TRBD1 or TRBD2, each agreeing over 5 bases. Specimen: CD4+ or CD8+ T cells sorted from blood, collected in a trial of the OX40 agonist ivuxolimab. The source of this sequence is an adult with an advanced solid tumor such as melanoma, head and neck, liver or kidney cancer. The CDR3 reads as follows: CASSPSTGTNYEQYF. The nucleotides are TGCGCCAGCAGCCCATCGACCGGGACGAACTACGAGCAGTACTTC.